This record looks at one T cell receptor beta chain sequence and its context. Arm-PCR with iRepertoire HTBI primers amplified the CDR3 regions for these TCR beta libraries. TCRdb re-analysed the multiplex PCR reads in MiXCR, keeping a single row per CDR3 protein. Among 370,000 or so distinct CDR3 sequences, roughly 17% were seen once, and the ten largest hold around 20%. This entry comes from a study of regulatory T cells in long-lasting Graves disease. Time point of the sample: newly diagnosed GD, antithyroid drugs for less than 3 months. After RNA was extracted from PBMCs, the TCR library was made from it. Germline V lookup: CDR1 SGHRS, CDR2 YFSETQ. The ends lost 4 bases at V and 6 bases at J; junction bases unmatched: 9. The CDR3 is 14 residues long. The same data also contributed to another study, on T cells in Graves' hyperthyroidism and ophthalmopathy.

Sample: peripheral blood mononuclear cells (PBMCs), taken at new diagnosis, from a patient treated with antithyroid drugs. This chain connects TRBV5-1 to TRBJ1-1; 7 nucleotides match TRBD1. This clonotype originated in a woman under 30 with Graves disease. This CDR3 is CASSLQGIGAEAFF. The CDR3 DNA reads as TGCGCCAGCAGCCTACAGGGGATTGGGGCTGAAGCTTTCTTT.